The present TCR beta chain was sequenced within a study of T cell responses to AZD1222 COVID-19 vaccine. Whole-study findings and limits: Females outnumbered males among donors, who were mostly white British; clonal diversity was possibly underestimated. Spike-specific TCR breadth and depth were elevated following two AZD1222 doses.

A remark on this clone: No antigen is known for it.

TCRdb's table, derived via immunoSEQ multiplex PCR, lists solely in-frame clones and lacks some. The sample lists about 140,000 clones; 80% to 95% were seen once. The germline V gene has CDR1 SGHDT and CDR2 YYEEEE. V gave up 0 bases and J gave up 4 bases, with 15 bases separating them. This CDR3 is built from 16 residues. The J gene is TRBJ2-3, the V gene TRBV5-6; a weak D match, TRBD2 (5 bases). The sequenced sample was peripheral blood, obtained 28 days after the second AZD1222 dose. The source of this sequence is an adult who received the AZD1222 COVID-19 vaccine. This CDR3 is CASSLEGLYLSDTQYF. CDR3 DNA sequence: TGTGCCAGCAGCTTGGAAGGACTCTACCTTTCAGATACGCAGTATTTT.